The sequence of this T cell receptor beta chain was determined in a study of a mutant IDH1 vaccine in newly diagnosed glioma. About the research overall: Beginning 4-6 weeks after radiotherapy alone, or with temozolomide cycles, vaccination took place. Those enrolled had earlier been treated with radiotherapy, temozolomide, or both, mostly both.

Regarding this clone: Its target is not known.

Clones were read by immunoSEQ multiplex PCR, and TCRdb kept only the in-frame ones, dropping some. The sample carries some 63,000 clones, 65% to 75% recorded once. This CDR3 is built from 11 residues. V lost 5 bases and J lost 8, with 12 bases in between. Germline V gene sequence: CDR1 DFQATT, CDR2 SNEGSKA (reference sequence). Time point defined: week 35, safety follow-up. Doses consisted of 300 ug of mutant IDH1 20-mer peptide each, paired with topical imiquimod. The donors had new WHO grade 3 or 4 astrocytomas; these were IDH1-mutant and ATRX-lost. The sequence was collected from a man in his fifties with glioma. The gene calls are TRBV20-1 and TRBJ1-1; D is perhaps TRBD1 (6 bases). Specimen: PBMCs, collected from a glioma patient whose treatment included an IDH1 peptide vaccine. This CDR3 is CSAGTPPEAFF. The CDR3 DNA sequence: TGCAGTGCTGGGACACCCCCCGAAGCTTTCTTT.